This T cell receptor (beta chain) was documented in a study of early T cells in non-severe SARS-CoV-2 infection. V lost 7 bases, J lost 1 base, and 7 bases stayed unmatched. This CDR3 spans 15 amino acids. The germline CDR1 and CDR2 sequences are MNHNS and SASEGT. Individual cDNA molecules received unique molecular identifiers during library preparation. TCRdb itself ran the 5' RACE reads through MiXCR, one entry per CDR3 protein. The sample shows just under 65,000 distinct CDR3 sequences, approximately 10% of them seen only once. The sequenced sample was whole blood, obtained at baseline. V usage is TRBV6-1 and J usage is TRBJ2-3; 8 bases are a match to TRBD2. The sequence came from an adult who was a healthcare worker with PCR-confirmed SARS-CoV-2 infection or an uninfected control (not recorded which). The CDR3 reads CASILGLVRTDTQYF. CDR3 nucleotide sequence: TGTGCCAGCATTCTGGGACTAGTTCGCACAGATACGCAGTATTTT.